A selection of T cell receptor beta chains follows, all from one sample in a study of graft-versus-host responses after intestinal transplantation. These receptors' antigens are unknown. The data were produced by immunoSEQ multiplex PCR, yet TCRdb's version contains in-frame clones alone and is incomplete. Altogether about 35,000 clones are present, roughly 92% being singletons, with the ten largest covering under 25%. Material: unstimulated CD8+ T cells sorted from spleen or lymph node cells, obtained before transplant. The receptors originated from a human donor who was the organ donor for an intestinal transplant. Both conserved end residues are part of each CDR3. A D gene is named only where the DNA matches it firmly. Clone size is stated in some rows and not others, as once, few, many or a class when expanded.

>TRBJ2-7|NA|NA|TRBV5-5
CASSETEQYF
TGTGCCAGCAGCGAAACCGAGCAGTACTTC
>TRBJ2-1|NA|NA|TRBV29-1
CSVGGGNYNEQFF
TGCAGCGTTGGTGGCGGGAACTACAATGAGCAGTTCTTC
>TRBJ2-7|NA|NA|TRBV19
CASSIARGMEQYF
TGTGCCAGTAGTATAGCTCGCGGGATGGAGCAGTACTTC
>TRBJ1-5|NA|NA|TRBV18
CASSPINNQPQHF
TGTGCCAGCTCACCGATCAACAATCAGCCCCAGCATTTT
>TRBJ1-2|NA|NA|TRBV27
CASSLLGRANYGYTF
TGTGCCAGCAGTTTATTGGGGCGCGCCAACTATGGCTACACCTTC
>TRBJ2-1|NA|NA|TRBV10-3
CAISESGLAWEQFF
TGTGCCATCAGTGAGTCGGGGCTAGCCTGGGAGCAGTTCTTC
>TRBJ2-1|NA|NA|TRBV27
CASSFGLYNEQFF
TGTGCCAGCAGTTTTGGCCTCTACAATGAGCAGTTCTTC
>TRBJ2-3|NA|NA|TRBV28
CASNVGKDTQYF
TGTGCCAGCAACGTTGGAAAAGATACGCAGTATTTT
>TRBJ2-1|NA|NA|TRBV28
CASSLLPSSYNEQFF
TGTGCCAGCAGTTTATTGCCGAGCTCCTACAATGAGCAGTTCTTC
>TRBJ2-5|NA|NA|TRBV29-1
CSVEGFGQLQETQYF
TGCAGCGTTGAGGGGTTCGGGCAGCTCCAAGAGACCCAGTACTTC
>TRBJ2-3|TRBD2|NA|TRBV9
CASQREGYPDTQYF
TGTGCCAGCCAGCGGGAGGGATATCCAGATACGCAGTATTTT
>TRBJ2-7|TRBD2|NA|TRBV28
CASSPLAGVGYEQYF
TGTGCCAGCAGTCCCCTAGCGGGAGTCGGTTACGAGCAGTACTTC
>TRBJ1-5|NA|NA|TRBV19
CASSSGRRANQPQHF
TGTGCCAGTAGTTCGGGACGGAGGGCCAATCAGCCCCAGCATTTT
>TRBJ2-7|NA|once|TRBV11-2
CASSPPGSYEQYF
TGTGCCAGCAGCCCGCCGGGCTCCTACGAGCAGTACTTC
>TRBJ2-1|NA|NA|TRBV11-3
CASSLPHSYNEQFF
TGTGCCAGCAGCTTACCACACTCATACAATGAGCAGTTCTTC
>TRBJ2-3|TRBD1|NA|TRBV5-1
CASSWTGGTDTQYF
TGCGCCAGCAGCTGGACAGGGGGCACAGATACGCAGTATTTT
>TRBJ1-3|NA|few|TRBV6-1
CASSHPGQRRNTIYF
TGTGCCAGCAGTCACCCAGGACAGAGACGAAACACCATATATTTT
>TRBJ2-7|TRBD2|NA|TRBV11-2
CASSPLSISGNEQYF
TGTGCCAGCAGCCCCCTGAGCATTAGCGGGAACGAGCAGTACTTC
>TRBJ1-6|NA|once|TRBV5-5
CASSLEFGRRQTPLHF
TGTGCCAGCAGCTTGGAGTTCGGGAGGAGACAAACACCCCTCCACTTT
>TRBJ2-1|NA|NA|TRBV2
CASHTGLAQYNEQFF
TGTGCCAGTCACACGGGGCTAGCGCAATACAATGAGCAGTTCTTC
>TRBJ2-5|NA|NA|TRBV5-6
CASSLFSGPRETQYF
TGTGCCAGCAGCTTGTTTTCAGGGCCGAGGGAGACCCAGTACTTC
>TRBJ2-1|NA|NA|TRBV7-9
CASSLERTTYNEQFF
TGTGCCAGCAGCTTAGAAAGGACAACCTACAATGAGCAGTTCTTC
>TRBJ2-5|TRBD2|NA|TRBV7-3
CASSLDGTRGETQYF
TGTGCCAGCAGCTTGGACGGGACTAGAGGAGAGACCCAGTACTTC
>TRBJ1-2|NA|NA|TRBV10-3
CAISGRLVGANYGYTF
TGTGCCATCAGCGGAAGACTTGTTGGGGCTAACTATGGCTACACCTTC
>TRBJ1-5|NA|NA|TRBV19
CASSINGLGQPQHF
TGTGCCAGTAGTATTAACGGCCTAGGTCAGCCCCAGCATTTT
>TRBJ2-5|NA|once|TRBV28
CASSSPGCDVSQTQYF
TGTGCCAGCAGTTCCCCCGGGTGCGATGTCTCGCAGACCCAGTACTTC
>TRBJ2-3|NA|NA|TRBV21-1
CASRPTWASTDTQYF
TGTGCCAGCAGACCGACCTGGGCGAGCACAGATACGCAGTATTTT
>TRBJ2-7|TRBD2|NA|TRBV7-2
CASSLALRQGGPFAYEQYF
TGTGCCAGCAGCTTAGCGCTGAGGCAGGGAGGGCCGTTTGCCTACGAGCAGTACTTC
>TRBJ1-2|NA|NA|TRBV5-4
CASSADGYGYTF
TGTGCCAGCAGCGCGGACGGCTATGGCTACACCTTC
>TRBJ2-7|TRBD2|NA|TRBV7-9
CASSLVGLAGNEQYF
TGTGCCAGCAGCTTAGTAGGACTAGCGGGTAACGAGCAGTACTTC
>TRBJ2-7|NA|NA|TRBV9
CASSVGTGAGYEQYF
TGTGCCAGCAGCGTAGGTACTGGGGCGGGCTACGAGCAGTACTTC
>TRBJ1-1|NA|NA|TRBV19
CASRYLNTEAFF
TGTGCCAGTAGGTATCTGAACACTGAAGCTTTCTTT
>TRBJ1-5|TRBD1|NA|TRBV4-3
CASSQYRGDNQPQHF
TGCGCCAGCAGCCAGTACAGGGGAGACAATCAGCCCCAGCATTTT
>TRBJ2-7|TRBD1|NA|TRBV29-1
CSVEGTGGYEQYF
TGCAGCGTTGAAGGGACAGGGGGCTACGAGCAGTACTTC
>TRBJ2-7|NA|NA|TRBV5-6
CASSLPGTGYEQYF
TGTGCCAGCAGCTTGCCCGGGACTGGCTACGAGCAGTACTTC
>TRBJ1-1|NA|NA|TRBV7-3
CASSLLGRVPFPTEAFF
TGTGCCAGCAGTTTGTTGGGCAGGGTCCCGTTCCCCACTGAAGCTTTCTTT
>TRBJ2-7|NA|NA|TRBV14
CASSQGASSYEQYF
TGTGCCAGCAGCCAAGGGGCAAGTTCCTACGAGCAGTACTTC
>TRBJ2-2|NA|few|TRBV13
CASSLGPGELFF
TGTGCCAGCAGCTTAGGTCCCGGGGAGCTGTTTTTT
>TRBJ2-1|TRBD2|NA|TRBV6-5
CASSYSGKIGNEQFF
TGTGCCAGCAGTTATAGCGGGAAAATAGGCAATGAGCAGTTCTTC
>TRBJ1-2|NA|NA|TRBV6-5
CASSPLGGGLDGYTF
TGTGCCAGCAGCCCTCTCGGGGGTGGGCTTGATGGCTACACCTTC
>TRBJ1-2|NA|NA|TRBV9
CASSVGSYGYTF
TGTGCCAGCAGCGTAGGCAGCTATGGCTACACCTTC
>TRBJ2-5|NA|NA|TRBV6-5
CASSYLGPWETQYF
TGTGCCAGCAGTTACCTCGGACCATGGGAGACCCAGTACTTC
>TRBJ2-5|TRBD1|NA|TRBV4-3
CASSQDLDRGRAQYF
TGCGCCAGCAGCCAAGATTTGGACAGGGGGCGCGCCCAGTACTTC
>TRBJ2-1|TRBD2|NA|TRBV14
CASSQGPVTSGSSYNEQFF
TGTGCCAGCAGCCAAGGACCCGTGACTAGCGGGAGTTCCTACAATGAGCAGTTCTTC
>TRBJ1-1|TRBD1|NA|TRBV4-1
CASSVGTGETEAFF
TGCGCCAGCAGCGTAGGGACAGGGGAAACTGAAGCTTTCTTT
>TRBJ2-5|TRBD2|once|TRBV28
CASSLARGVETQYF
TGTGCCAGCAGTTTGGCCCGGGGGGTGGAGACCCAGTACTTC
>TRBJ2-3|NA|once|TRBV28
CASSYGGMGTDTQYF
TGTGCCAGCAGTTACGGCGGGATGGGCACAGATACGCAGTATTTT
>TRBJ2-7|NA|NA|TRBV25-1
CASSESGHSIYEQYF
TGTGCCAGCAGTGAATCAGGACACTCGATCTACGAGCAGTACTTC
>TRBJ2-5|NA|NA|TRBV4-1
CASSQEGTQETQYF
TGCGCCAGCAGCCAAGAGGGGACACAAGAGACCCAGTACTTC
>TRBJ1-5|NA|NA|TRBV27
CASRSGTAADQPQHF
TGTGCCAGCCGATCGGGGACTGCTGCCGATCAGCCCCAGCATTTT
>TRBJ2-1|NA|NA|TRBV19
CASGWAGNNEQFF
TGTGCCAGTGGGTGGGCGGGTAACAATGAGCAGTTCTTC
>TRBJ1-1|NA|few|TRBV4-3
CASSQRTDTEAFF
TGCGCCAGCAGCCAACGGACGGACACTGAAGCTTTCTTT
>TRBJ2-5|NA|NA|TRBV9
CASSVGPVGSGTQETQYF
TGTGCCAGCAGCGTAGGACCGGTCGGTAGCGGTACCCAAGAGACCCAGTACTTC
>TRBJ1-2|NA|NA|TRBV5-4
CASSFRGASGYGYTF
TGTGCCAGCAGCTTCAGAGGGGCGAGTGGCTATGGCTACACCTTC
>TRBJ2-1|TRBD2|NA|TRBV30
CAWSKWLWTSGEPYSYNEQFF
TGTGCCTGGAGCAAATGGCTGTGGACTAGCGGGGAACCTTACTCCTACAATGAGCAGTTCTTC
>TRBJ2-1|NA|once|TRBV9
CASSVGGGNHNEQFF
TGTGCCAGCAGCGTAGGGGGTGGAAACCACAATGAGCAGTTCTTC
>TRBJ2-5|NA|NA|TRBV6-1
CASSPGAVQENQYF
TGTGCCAGCAGCCCAGGAGCCGTGCAGGAAAACCAGTACTTC